The sequence of this T cell receptor (beta chain) was determined in a study of shared clonotypes between healthy human individuals. Study background: Researchers assigned three CD4 naive, three CD4 memory, two CD8 naive and one CD8 memory plate to each donor.

Study-wide results and limits: Generally, estimated richness proved larger in naive subsets than it did in memory subsets.

CD45RO-negative CD8 cells positively selected for CCR7 made up the naive population, which excluded terminally differentiated effector memory CD45RA+ cells. The donors, healthy adults who were HIV-negative, had experienced no recent acute infections or vaccinations. With 5 bases removed from V and 10 bases from J, the gap between germline ends came to 8 bases. From germline, CDR1 is SGHTA and CDR2 FQGNSA. The CDR3 sequence is 11 residues long. In regard to this clone: Its antigen remains unknown.

Methods used by the authors: Filtering differed, since immunoSEQ gave only junction sequences and no quality scores. Measured with immunoSEQ multiplex PCR; TCRdb has only the in-frame clones, and not every one. That table furnishes V, J and clone size, whereas the DNA furnished D and trimming. The sample comprises a few million clones, about 94% of which are singletons, and under 2% rests with the top ten. The J gene is TRBJ1-4, the V gene TRBV7-2; weak D call: TRBD1 (5 bases). This receptor was identified in a man aged 18-30 years in good health. Some clones in this sample may be carry-over from other donors' samples. The specimen was naive CD8+ T cells from PBMCs. CDR3 amino acids: CASSLGGKLFF. The CDR3 nucleotides are TGTGCCAGCAGCCTTGGGGGAAAACTGTTTTTT.